These 25 T cell receptor beta chains were sequenced from one sample in a study of response to subunit inactivated influenza vaccine. TCRdb used MiXCR to reprocess the RT-PCR reads, holding one entry per CDR3 protein. The table lists 250,000 to 350,000 distinct CDR3 sequences, approximately 21% of them singletons. Source: PBMCs from blood, taken less than 22 months after vaccination. Receptor source: a man aged 50 to 69 who received an inactivated influenza vaccine.

The V call is TRBV27, the J call TRBJ2-2, with a tentative D call TRBD1 (6 bases). The V gene's germline CDR1 is MNHEY and CDR2 SMNVEV (reference sequence). V shed 3 bases and J shed 3 bases, with 11 bases lying between them. This CDR3 is 15 amino acids long. The CDR3 is CASSFETGYTGELFF. The CDR3 DNA is TGTGCCAGCAGTTTCGAGACAGGCTACACCGGGGAGCTGTTTTTT.

Ten or more counts support this clonotype. The chain recombines TRBV20-1 with TRBJ2-1, with D perhaps TRBD2 (6 bases). CDR3 size: 11 residues. CDR1 DFQATT and CDR2 SNEGSKA come from the germline V gene (reference sequence). The germline V and J ends were trimmed by 5 bases and 15 bases, with 17 bases remaining between them. Here the CDR3 reads CSAHPRELWFF. CDR3 nucleotides: TGCAGTGCTCACCCACGGGAGCTTTGGTTCTTC.

This clonotype was seen only once. The genes are TRBV14 and TRBJ2-7, with D possibly matching TRBD1 (6 bases). This CDR3 contains 15 residues. Trimming removed 4 bases from V and 2 bases from J, with 15 bases in between. CDR1 is SGHDN and CDR2 is FVKESK in the germline V gene. CDR3 loop: CASSRGHARPYEQYF. The CDR3, as DNA: TGTGCCAGCAGCCGGGGACACGCGCGTCCCTACGAGCAGTACTTC.

The gene calls are TRBV7-9 and TRBJ2-5; no reliable D call. The germline CDR1 and CDR2 sequences are SEHNR and FQNEAQ (reference sequence). The V gene lost 8 bases and the J gene lost 6 bases, with 10 bases spanning the gap. This CDR3 spans 11 amino acids. CDR3 amino acids: CASSRVQTQYF. The CDR3 nucleotides are TGTGCCAGCTCCCGGGTGCAGACCCAGTACTTC. Complete variable domain (other parts from reference TRBV7-9 and TRBJ2-5): DTGVSQNPRHKITKRGQNVTFRCDPISEHNRLYWYRQTLGQGPEFLTYFQNEAQLEKSRLLSDRFSAERPKGSFSTLEIQRTEQGDSAMYLCASSRVQTQYFGPGTRLLVL.

This clonotype showed up just a few times. The V call is TRBV25-1, the J call TRBJ2-5; 9 bases line up with TRBD2. The CDR3 covers 16 residues. V was clipped by 4 bases and J by 0 bases; unmatched bases: 6. Germline V gene sequence: CDR1 MGHDK, CDR2 SYGVNS. Here the CDR3 reads CASSALRLADQETQYF. Written as DNA, the CDR3 is TGTGCCAGCAGTGCCCTACGACTAGCGGACCAAGAGACCCAGTACTTC.

This clonotype was observed a few times. The V call is TRBV9, the J call TRBJ2-7; 7 bases fit TRBD2. CDR1 SGDLS and CDR2 YYNGEE come from the germline V gene. V gave up 4 bases and J gave up 5 bases; unmatched junction bases: 15. The CDR3 extends over 16 amino acids. CDR3 nucleotides: TGTGCCAGCAGCCTGGGCGGGAGCGGGAACATCCACGAGCAGTACTTC. The encoded protein is CASSLGGSGNIHEQYF.

The V gene is TRBV29-1, the J gene TRBJ1-1; unclear D gene. Trimming shortened V by 4 bases and J by 0 bases, and 9 bases separated the two germline ends. CDR3 length: 13 amino acids. CDR1 and CDR2 from the germline V gene are SQVTM and ANQGSEA. CDR3 in amino acids: CSVASQLNTEAFF. The CDR3 nucleotides are TGCAGCGTTGCGTCACAGCTGAACACTGAAGCTTTCTTT.

This clonotype was picked up a small number of times. This chain links TRBV7-6 with TRBJ2-2; 12 bases are a match to TRBD1. CDR3 length: 17 amino acids. With V trimmed by 5 bases and J by 6 bases, 10 bases remained unmatched. The germline V gene encodes CDR1 SGHVS and CDR2 FNYEAQ. CDR3 DNA sequence: TGTGCCAGCAGCCCATTTCCGGGACAGGGGGCGCCCGGGGAGCTGTTTTTT. Translated: CASSPFPGQGAPGELFF.

V and J are TRBV4-3 and TRBJ2-2; tentative D call: TRBD2 (7 bases). The V end was cut by 3 bases, the J end by 6 bases, with 17 bases between. The V gene's germline CDR1 is LGHNA and CDR2 YSLEER. The CDR3 has 16 residues. The CDR3 DNA sequence: TGCGCCAGCAGCCAGGACAGTTTGGGAGGGGCCGGGGAGCTGTTTTTT. This translates into CASSQDSLGGAGELFF.

This clonotype is a singleton in its sample. The rearrangement links TRBV6-5 to TRBJ2-7, with D uncertain. V gave up 8 bases and J gave up 6 bases, with 11 bases separating them. The CDR3 totals 11 residues. The germline gives CDR1 MNHEY, CDR2 SVGAGI. The CDR3 protein is CASGSPGEQYF. In DNA, the CDR3 is TGTGCCAGCGGAAGTCCAGGCGAGCAGTACTTC.

A few counts support this clonotype. The chain uses TRBV7-9 and TRBJ1-5, with TRBD1 matching over 9 bases. The germline CDR1 and CDR2 sequences are SEHNR and FQNEAQ (reference sequence). CDR3 length equals 16 residues. V gave up 1 base and J gave up 6 bases; unmatched junction bases: 7. The CDR3: CASSLGVTGGSQPQHF. The CDR3 DNA reads TGTGCCAGCAGCTTAGGCGTGACAGGGGGATCTCAGCCCCAGCATTTT. Drawing the rest from reference TRBV7-9 and TRBJ1-5, the complete variable domain is DTGVSQNPRHKITKRGQNVTFRCDPISEHNRLYWYRQTLGQGPEFLTYFQNEAQLEKSRLLSDRFSAERPKGSFSTLEIQRTEQGDSAMYLCASSLGVTGGSQPQHFGDGTRLSIL.

V gene TRBV3-1 combines with J gene TRBJ2-3; the match to TRBD1 covers 9 bases. Trimming at V came to 0 bases and at J to 3 bases, leaving 4 bases not matched to a gene. Germline CDR1 LGHDT, CDR2 YNNKEL (reference sequence). The CDR3 spans 16 residues. The CDR3: CASSQDTGGITDTQYF. The CDR3 region has the DNA TGTGCCAGCAGCCAAGATACAGGGGGCATTACAGATACGCAGTATTTT.

This clonotype was seen more than once but under ten times. This chain uses TRBV4-2 with TRBJ1-6; TRBD1 agrees at 7 bases. Germline V CDR1 and CDR2: LGHNA, YNFKEQ. V lost 0 bases to trimming and J lost 10 bases; unmatched junction nucleotides: 9. The CDR3 is 16 residues long. For the CDR3, the DNA is TGTGCCAGCAGCCAAGATCCCGCTCAGGGGGGATCACCCCTCCACTTT. Its protein product is CASSQDPAQGGSPLHF.

This clonotype was detected only a few times. The chain links TRBV4-2 to TRBJ2-1; tentative D call: TRBD1 (5 bases). Germline V gives CDR1 LGHNA, CDR2 YNFKEQ. The CDR3 totals 18 residues. Trimming left V 0 bases short and J 0 bases short, with 15 bases between. The CDR3 loop reads CASSQDGGAGASYNEQFF. CDR3 bases: TGTGCCAGCAGCCAAGATGGTGGGGCCGGAGCCTCCTACAATGAGCAGTTCTTC.

The gene calls are TRBV10-3 and TRBJ1-2; D is possibly TRBD1 (6 bases). The CDR3 spans 13 residues. Germline V lookup: CDR1 ENHRY, CDR2 SYGVKD. Trimming removed 6 bases from V and 2 bases from J, with 10 bases in between. In DNA form, the CDR3 reads TGTGCCATCAGAGACGACAGGAACTATGGCTACACCTTC. It codes for CAIRDDRNYGYTF.

V and J are TRBV20-1 and TRBJ1-2, with TRBD1 identical over 7 bases. Germline lookup yields CDR1 DFQATT and CDR2 SNEGSKA (reference sequence). Unmatched junction bases numbered 15, after V lost 5 bases and J lost 3 bases. This CDR3 spans 16 amino acids. CDR3 residues: CSALNTGGGAYYGYTF. The CDR3 DNA reads TGCAGTGCTCTGAATACAGGAGGGGGCGCGTACTATGGCTACACCTTC.

This clonotype was observed a few times. The chain couples TRBV3-1 to TRBJ2-1; maybe TRBD2 (6 bases). The V and J ends lost 3 bases and 6 bases respectively, with 12 bases between them. This CDR3 is built from 14 residues. CDR1 and CDR2 (germline): LGHDT, YNNKEL (reference sequence). CDR3 nucleotides: TGTGCCAGCAGCCAGATGTTAGCGGCCAATGAGCAGTTCTTC. Residues: CASSQMLAANEQFF.

The V and J genes are TRBV29-1 and TRBJ2-3, with D tentatively TRBD2 (5 bases). The V and J ends lost 7 bases and 0 bases respectively, with 14 bases between them. Germline CDR1 reads SQVTM; CDR2 reads ANQGSEA. The CDR3 covers 14 residues. The CDR3 reads CSGETRTSTDTQYF. CDR3 DNA sequence: TGCAGCGGGGAGACAAGGACTAGCACAGATACGCAGTATTTT.

The V and J genes are TRBV29-1 and TRBJ2-5; the D is unclear. The germline V gene has CDR1 SQVTM and CDR2 ANQGSEA. Trimming shortened V by 4 bases and J by 5 bases, and 11 bases separated the two germline ends. The CDR3 is 12 amino acids. This chain's CDR3 is CSVGPSSETQYF. For the CDR3, the DNA is TGCAGCGTTGGTCCCAGTAGCGAGACCCAGTACTTC.

The rearrangement links TRBV4-1 to TRBJ2-1; D is undetermined. The CDR3 runs 16 residues. Germline V lookup: CDR1 MGHRA, CDR2 YSYEKL. V lost 0 bases and J 0 bases, leaving 9 bases between the germline ends. The CDR3 loop reads CASSQERASSYNEQFF. The CDR3 region has the DNA TGCGCCAGCAGCCAAGAAAGGGCGAGCTCCTACAATGAGCAGTTCTTC.

V usage is TRBV5-1 and J usage is TRBJ2-3; TRBD2 matches 8 bases. The V and J ends lost 5 bases and 2 bases, in that order; junction bases with no gene match: 7. The CDR3 loop spans 15 amino acids. Germline CDR1 SGHRS, CDR2 YFSETQ. As DNA, the CDR3 is TGCGCCAGCAGAACACTAGCGGTCCCCACAGATACGCAGTATTTT. Protein product: CASRTLAVPTDTQYF.

This clonotype was seen many times. V gene TRBV5-1 combines with J gene TRBJ1-1, with D unresolved. V was clipped by 4 bases and J by 6 bases, with 13 bases between them. Germline V lookup: CDR1 SGHRS, CDR2 YFSETQ. The CDR3 covers 13 residues. Here the CDR3 DNA reads TGCGCCAGCAGCACCGCGGACGGCGCTGAAGCTTTCTTT. Its protein is CASSTADGAEAFF.

The V and J genes are TRBV20-1 and TRBJ2-7, with TRBD2 matching over 11 bases. This CDR3 spans 16 amino acids. The ends lost 4 bases at V and 5 bases at J; junction bases unmatched: 13. Germline assignment: CDR1 DFQATT and CDR2 SNEGSKA (reference sequence). The CDR3, as DNA: TGCAGTGCTACCCTTGGACTAGCGGGTAGAATCCACGAGCAGTACTTC. This encodes CSATLGLAGRIHEQYF.

V usage is TRBV10-1 and J usage is TRBJ1-4; D remains unclear. V lost 6 bases to trimming and J lost 3 bases, with 11 bases between them. The CDR3 length is 14 residues. The germline CDR1 and CDR2 sequences are WNHNN and SYGVQD (reference sequence). The CDR3 protein is CASRSRLSNEKLFF. DNA for the CDR3: TGCGCCAGCAGATCGCGGCTTTCTAATGAAAAACTGTTTTTT.

This sequence joins TRBV3-1 and TRBJ2-7; the D is unclear. CDR1 and CDR2 (germline): LGHDT, YNNKEL (reference sequence). The CDR3 length is 13 residues. Trimming removed 4 bases at V and 6 bases at J, with 13 bases between. CDR3 DNA sequence: TGTGCCAGCAGCCGGTCCCTAGTCGGCGAGCAGTACTTC. As protein: CASSRSLVGEQYF.